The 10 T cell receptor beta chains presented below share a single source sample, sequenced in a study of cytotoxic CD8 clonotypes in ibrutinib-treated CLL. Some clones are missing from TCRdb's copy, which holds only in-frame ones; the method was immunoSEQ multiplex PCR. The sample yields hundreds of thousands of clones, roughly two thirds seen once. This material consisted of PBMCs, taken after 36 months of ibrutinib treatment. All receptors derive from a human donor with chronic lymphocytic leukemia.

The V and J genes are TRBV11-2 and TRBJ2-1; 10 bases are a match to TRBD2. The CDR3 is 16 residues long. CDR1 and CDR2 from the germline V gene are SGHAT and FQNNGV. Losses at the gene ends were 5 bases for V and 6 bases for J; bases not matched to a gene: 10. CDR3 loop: CASSHASGGAINEQFF. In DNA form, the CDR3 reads TGTGCCAGCAGCCACGCGAGCGGGGGGGCCATCAATGAGCAGTTCTTC.

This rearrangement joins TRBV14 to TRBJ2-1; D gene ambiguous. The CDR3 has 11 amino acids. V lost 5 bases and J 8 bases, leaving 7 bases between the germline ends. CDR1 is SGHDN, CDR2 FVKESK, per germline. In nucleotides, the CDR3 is TGTGCCAGCAGCTTAGGGTATGAGCAGTTCTTC. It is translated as CASSLGYEQFF.

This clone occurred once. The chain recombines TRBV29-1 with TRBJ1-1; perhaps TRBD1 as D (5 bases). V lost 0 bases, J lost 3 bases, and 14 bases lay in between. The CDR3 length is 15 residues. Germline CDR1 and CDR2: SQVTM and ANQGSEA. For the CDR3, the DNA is TGCAGCGTTGAAGAGACAGCCGGGGTATACACTGAAGCTTTCTTT. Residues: CSVEETAGVYTEAFF.

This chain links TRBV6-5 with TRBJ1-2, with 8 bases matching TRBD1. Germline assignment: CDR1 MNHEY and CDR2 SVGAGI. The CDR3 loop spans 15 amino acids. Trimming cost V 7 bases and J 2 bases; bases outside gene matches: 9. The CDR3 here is CASIGRGRLNYGYTF. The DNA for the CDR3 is TGTGCCAGCATAGGCAGGGGGCGCCTGAACTATGGCTACACCTTC.

This CDR3 is CASSVAADTQYF. The DNA of the CDR3 is TGTGCCAGCAGTGTCGCCGCAGATACGCAGTATTTT. This rearrangement joins TRBV25-1 to TRBJ2-3; D not resolved. CDR3 size: 12 residues. V was shortened by 4 bases and J by 4 bases, with 6 bases between the two germline ends. CDR1 is MGHDK, CDR2 SYGVNS, per germline.

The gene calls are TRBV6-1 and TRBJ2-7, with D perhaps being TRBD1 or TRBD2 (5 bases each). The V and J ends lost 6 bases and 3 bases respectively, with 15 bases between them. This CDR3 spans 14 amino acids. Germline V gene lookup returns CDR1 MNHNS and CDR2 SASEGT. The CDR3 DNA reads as TGTGCCAGCAGCCCGGGACCTGAACGCTACGAGCAGTACTTC. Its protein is CASSPGPERYEQYF.

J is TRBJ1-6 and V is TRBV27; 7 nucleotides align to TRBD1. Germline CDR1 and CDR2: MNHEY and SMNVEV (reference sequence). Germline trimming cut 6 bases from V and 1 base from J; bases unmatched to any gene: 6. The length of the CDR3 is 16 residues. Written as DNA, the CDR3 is TGTGCCAGCAGAAAAGAGACAGGGTCCTATAATTCACCCCTCCACTTT. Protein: CASRKETGSYNSPLHF.

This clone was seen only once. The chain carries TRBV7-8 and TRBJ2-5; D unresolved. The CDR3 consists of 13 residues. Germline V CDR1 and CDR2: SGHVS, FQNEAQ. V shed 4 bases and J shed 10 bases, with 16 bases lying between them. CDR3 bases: TGTGCCAGCAGCTCCGTCCCTCTGGGGAACCAGTACTTC. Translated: CASSSVPLGNQYF. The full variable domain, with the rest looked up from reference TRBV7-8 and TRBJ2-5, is GAGVSQSPRYKVAKRGQDVALRCDPISGHVSLFWYQQALGQGPEFLTYFQNEAQLDKSGLPSDRFFAERPEGSVSTLKIQRTQQEDSAVYLCASSSVPLGNQYFGPGTRLLVL.

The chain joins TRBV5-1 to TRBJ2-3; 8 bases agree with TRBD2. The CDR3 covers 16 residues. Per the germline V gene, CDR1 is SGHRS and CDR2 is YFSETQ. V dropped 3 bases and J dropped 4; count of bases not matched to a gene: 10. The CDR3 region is CASSYQRGSTPDTQYF. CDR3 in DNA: TGCGCCAGCAGCTATCAGCGGGGGAGCACCCCAGATACGCAGTATTTT. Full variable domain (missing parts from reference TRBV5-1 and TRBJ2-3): KAGVTQTPRYLIKTRGQQVTLSCSPISGHRSVSWYQQTPGQGLQFLFEYFSETQRNKGNFPGRFSGRQFSNSRSEMNVSTLELGDSALYLCASSYQRGSTPDTQYFGPGTRLTVL.

As DNA, the CDR3 is TGTGCCAGCAGAATTGGGGAAACTAATGAAAAACTGTTTTTT. As protein: CASRIGETNEKLFF. The chain couples TRBV28 to TRBJ1-4; no firm D call. CDR1 is MDHEN, CDR2 SYDVKM, per germline. Trimming took off 6 bases at V and 1 base at J, with 9 bases between the two ends. This CDR3 is 14 amino acids long.